This T cell receptor beta chain emerged from a study of cytomegalovirus exposure and HLA in healthy donors. On the study more broadly: An early release of data contained 70 million to 95 million unique TCRs, which came from HLA-typed donors. Study-wide points: Sequencing had likely introduced a cluster of highly shared sequence variants as an artifact. CMV serostatus alone was available as immune exposure information. With high specificity and sensitivity, the classifier reportedly diagnosed cytomegalovirus status.

On this clone itself: The antigen remains unidentified.

The PCR made use of 60 Vbeta and 13 Jbeta primers. Some clones are missing from TCRdb's copy, which holds only in-frame ones; the method was immunoSEQ multiplex PCR. Recorded for this sample: around 100,000 clones. Germline assignment: CDR1 KGHSH and CDR2 LQKENI. This CDR3 comprises 17 residues. Germline trimming cut 6 bases from V and 4 bases from J; bases unmatched to any gene: 14. The chain carries TRBV18 and TRBJ2-2; TRBD2 agrees at 7 bases. The sequencing input was PBMCs. This clonotype was obtained from a man aged 30 to 39 in good health and CMV-seronegative. CDR3: CASSSAGRVSFTGELFF. The CDR3 nucleotides are TGTGCCAGCTCGTCGGCAGGGAGGGTTTCCTTCACCGGGGAGCTGTTTTTT. Full variable domain (rest looked up from reference TRBV18 and TRBJ2-2): NAGVMQNPRHLVRRRGQEARLRCSPMKGHSHVYWYRQLPEEGLKFMVYLQKENIIDESGMPKERFSAEFPKEGPSILRIQQVVRGDSAAYFCASSSAGRVSFTGELFFGEGSRLTVL.